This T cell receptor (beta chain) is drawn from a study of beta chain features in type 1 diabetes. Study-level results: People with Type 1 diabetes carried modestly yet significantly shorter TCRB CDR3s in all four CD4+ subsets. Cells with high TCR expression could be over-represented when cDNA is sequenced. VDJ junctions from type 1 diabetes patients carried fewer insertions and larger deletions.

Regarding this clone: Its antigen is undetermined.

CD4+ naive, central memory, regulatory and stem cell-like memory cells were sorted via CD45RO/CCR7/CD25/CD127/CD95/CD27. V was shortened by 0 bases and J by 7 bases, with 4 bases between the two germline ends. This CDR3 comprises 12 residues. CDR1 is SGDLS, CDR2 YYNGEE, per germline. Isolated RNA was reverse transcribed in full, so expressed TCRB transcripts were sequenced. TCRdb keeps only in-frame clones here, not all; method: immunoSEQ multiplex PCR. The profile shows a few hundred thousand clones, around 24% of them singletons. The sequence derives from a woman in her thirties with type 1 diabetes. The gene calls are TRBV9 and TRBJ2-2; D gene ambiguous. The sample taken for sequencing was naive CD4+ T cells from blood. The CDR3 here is CASSVAGGELFF. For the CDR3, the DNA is TGTGCCAGCAGCGTAGCCGGCGGGGAGCTGTTTTTT.